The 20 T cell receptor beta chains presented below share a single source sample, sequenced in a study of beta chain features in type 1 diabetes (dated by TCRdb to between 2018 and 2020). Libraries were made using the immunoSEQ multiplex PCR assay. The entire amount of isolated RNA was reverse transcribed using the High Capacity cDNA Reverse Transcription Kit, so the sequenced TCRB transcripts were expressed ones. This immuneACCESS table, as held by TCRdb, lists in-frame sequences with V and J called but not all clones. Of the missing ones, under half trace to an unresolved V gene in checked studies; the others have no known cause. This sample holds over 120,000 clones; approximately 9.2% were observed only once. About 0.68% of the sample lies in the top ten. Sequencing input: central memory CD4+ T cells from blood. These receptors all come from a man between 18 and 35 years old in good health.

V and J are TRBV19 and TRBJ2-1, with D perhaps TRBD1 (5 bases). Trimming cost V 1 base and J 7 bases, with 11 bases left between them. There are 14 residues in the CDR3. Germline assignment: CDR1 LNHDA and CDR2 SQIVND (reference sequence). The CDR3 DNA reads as TGTGCCAGTAGTATAGTCGGCAGGGATAATGAGCAGTTCTTC. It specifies CASSIVGRDNEQFF.

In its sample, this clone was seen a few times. Here the CDR3 DNA reads TGTGCCAGCAGCCGAGGGGGTCACGAGACCCAGTACTTC. Translation gives CASSRGGHETQYF. V is TRBV11-3 and J is TRBJ2-5; D is possibly TRBD1 (6 bases). V lost 5 bases to trimming and J lost 5 bases, with 12 bases between them. Looked up from germline, CDR1 is SGHNT and CDR2 is YENEEA. The CDR3 contains 13 residues.

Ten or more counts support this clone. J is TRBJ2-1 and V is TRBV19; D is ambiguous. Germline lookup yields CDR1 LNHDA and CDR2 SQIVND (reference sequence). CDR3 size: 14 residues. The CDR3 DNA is TGTGTCTTGCGAAGACACCGTCCGGACAATGAGCAGTTCTTC. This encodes CVLRRHRPDNEQFF.

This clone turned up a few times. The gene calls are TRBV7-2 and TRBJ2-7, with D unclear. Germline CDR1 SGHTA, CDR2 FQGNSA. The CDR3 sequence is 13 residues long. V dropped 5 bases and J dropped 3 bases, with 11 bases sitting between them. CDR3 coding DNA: TGTGCCAGCAGCCCTGCGAAACTCTACGAGCAGTACTTC. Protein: CASSPAKLYEQYF.

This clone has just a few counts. The CDR3 loop is CASSHPDRSNYGYTF. The CDR3 bases are TGCGCCAGCAGCCACCCGGACAGGTCTAACTATGGCTACACCTTC. This sequence joins TRBV4-1 and TRBJ1-2, with TRBD1 identical over 7 bases. Trimming removed 3 bases from V and 0 bases from J; junction bases left unmatched: 4. The CDR3 is made up of 15 amino acids. Germline V lookup: CDR1 MGHRA, CDR2 YSYEKL.

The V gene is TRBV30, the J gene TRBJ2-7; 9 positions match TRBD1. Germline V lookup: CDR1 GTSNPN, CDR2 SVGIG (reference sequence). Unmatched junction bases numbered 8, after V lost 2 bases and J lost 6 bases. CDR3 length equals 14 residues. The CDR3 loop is CAWSLQGAPLEQYF. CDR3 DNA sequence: TGTGCCTGGAGTTTACAGGGGGCGCCTCTCGAGCAGTACTTC.

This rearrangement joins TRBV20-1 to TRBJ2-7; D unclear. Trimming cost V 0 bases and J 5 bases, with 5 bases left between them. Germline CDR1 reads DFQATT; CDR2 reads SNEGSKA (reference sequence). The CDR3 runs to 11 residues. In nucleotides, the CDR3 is TGCAGTGCTAGAGATATAGACGAGCAGTACTTC. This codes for CSARDIDEQYF.

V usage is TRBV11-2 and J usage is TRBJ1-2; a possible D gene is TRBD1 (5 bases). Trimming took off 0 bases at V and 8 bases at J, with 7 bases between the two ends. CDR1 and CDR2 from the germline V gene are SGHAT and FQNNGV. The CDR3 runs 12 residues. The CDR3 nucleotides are TGTGCCAGCAGCTTAGAAGGGGTGGGCTACACCTTC. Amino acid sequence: CASSLEGVGYTF.

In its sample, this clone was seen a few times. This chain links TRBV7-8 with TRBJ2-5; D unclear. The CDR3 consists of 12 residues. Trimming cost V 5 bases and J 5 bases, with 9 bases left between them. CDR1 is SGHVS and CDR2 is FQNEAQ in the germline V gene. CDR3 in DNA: TGTGCCAGCAGCGTAAGGCGGGAGACCCAGTACTTC. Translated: CASSVRRETQYF.

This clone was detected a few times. The CDR3 nucleotides read TGTGCCAGCAGCCCAGGACAGGGGGCCACTGAAGCTTTCTTT. Amino acid sequence: CASSPGQGATEAFF. The chain combines TRBV5-4 with TRBJ1-1, with 11 bases fitting TRBD1. The CDR3 consists of 14 residues. Losses at the gene ends were 4 bases for V and 4 bases for J; bases not matched to a gene: 3. Germline V CDR1 and CDR2: SGHNT, YYREEE (reference sequence).

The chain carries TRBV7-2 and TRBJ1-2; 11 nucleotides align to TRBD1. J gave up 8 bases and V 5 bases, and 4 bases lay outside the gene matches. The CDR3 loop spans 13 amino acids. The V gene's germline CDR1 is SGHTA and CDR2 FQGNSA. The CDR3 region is CASSQGQGGGYTF. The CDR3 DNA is TGTGCCAGCAGCCAGGGACAGGGGGGCGGCTACACCTTC.

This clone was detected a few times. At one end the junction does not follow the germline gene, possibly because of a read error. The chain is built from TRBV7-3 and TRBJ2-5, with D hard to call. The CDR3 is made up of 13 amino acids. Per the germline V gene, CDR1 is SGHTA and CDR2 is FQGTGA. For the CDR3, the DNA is TGCGCCAGCAGCCAATACTTCCAAGAGACCCAGTACTTC. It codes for CASSQYFQETQYF.

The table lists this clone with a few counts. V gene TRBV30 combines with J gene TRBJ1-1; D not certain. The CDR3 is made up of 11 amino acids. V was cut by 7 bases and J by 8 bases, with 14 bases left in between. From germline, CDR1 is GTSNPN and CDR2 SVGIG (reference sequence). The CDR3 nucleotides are TGTGCCTCTAGTGGACTCGCCGAAGCTTTCTTT. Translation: CASSGLAEAFF. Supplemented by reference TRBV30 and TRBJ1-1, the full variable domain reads SQTIHQWPATLVQPVGSPLSLECTVEGTSNPNLYWYRQAAGRGLQLLFYSVGIGQISSEVPQNLSASRPQDRQFILSSKKLLLSDSGFYLCASSGLAEAFFGQGTRLTVV.

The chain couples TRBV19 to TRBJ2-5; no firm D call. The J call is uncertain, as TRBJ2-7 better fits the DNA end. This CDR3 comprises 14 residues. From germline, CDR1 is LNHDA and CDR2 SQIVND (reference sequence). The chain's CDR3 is CASSTGGISYEQYF. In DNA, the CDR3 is TGTGCCAGTAGTACAGGTGGTATCTCCTACGAGCAGTACTTC.

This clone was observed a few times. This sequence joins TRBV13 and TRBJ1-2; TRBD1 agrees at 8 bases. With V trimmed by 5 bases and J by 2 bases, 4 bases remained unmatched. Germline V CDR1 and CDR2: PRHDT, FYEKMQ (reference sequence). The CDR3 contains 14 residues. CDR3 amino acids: CASSADRGNYGYTF. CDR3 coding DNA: TGTGCCAGCAGCGCCGACAGGGGAAACTATGGCTACACCTTC.

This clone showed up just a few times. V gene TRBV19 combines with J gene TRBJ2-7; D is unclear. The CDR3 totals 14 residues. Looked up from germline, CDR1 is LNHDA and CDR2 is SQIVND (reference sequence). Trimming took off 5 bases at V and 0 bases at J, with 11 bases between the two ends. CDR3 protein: CASSYSFPSYEQYF. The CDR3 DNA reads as TGTGCCAGTAGTTACAGCTTCCCCTCCTACGAGCAGTACTTC.

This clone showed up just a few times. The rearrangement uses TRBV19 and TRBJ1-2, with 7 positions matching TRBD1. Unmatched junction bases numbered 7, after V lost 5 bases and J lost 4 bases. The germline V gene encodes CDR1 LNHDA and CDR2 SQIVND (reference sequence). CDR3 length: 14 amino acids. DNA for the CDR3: TGTGCCAGTAGTGCGCGACAGGGTATCTATGGCTACACCTTC. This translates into CASSARQGIYGYTF.

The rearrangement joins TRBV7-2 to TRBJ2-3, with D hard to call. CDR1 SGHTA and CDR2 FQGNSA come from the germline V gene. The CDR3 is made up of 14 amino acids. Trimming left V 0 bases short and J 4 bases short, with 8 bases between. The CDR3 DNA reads TGTGCCAGCAGCTTAGCGCGTACCCCAGATACGCAGTATTTT. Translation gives CASSLARTPDTQYF.

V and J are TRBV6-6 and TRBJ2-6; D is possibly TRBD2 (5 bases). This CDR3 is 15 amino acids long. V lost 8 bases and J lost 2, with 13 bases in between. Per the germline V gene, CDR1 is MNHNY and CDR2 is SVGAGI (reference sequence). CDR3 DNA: TGTGCCAGCCGGACGGGGAAAACTGGGGCCAACGTCCTGACTTTC. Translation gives CASRTGKTGANVLTF.

The CDR3 region has the DNA TGTGCCAGCAGCTTGCGCTTCACTAGCACAGATACGCAGTATTTT. It codes for CASSLRFTSTDTQYF. The rearrangement joins TRBV7-2 to TRBJ2-3; unclear D gene. This CDR3 comprises 15 residues. CDR1 is SGHTA, CDR2 FQGNSA, per germline. Trimming pared 3 bases from V and 0 bases from J, leaving 10 bases between.